What follows describes a single TCR beta chain. The antigen remains undetermined. Sample time point: newly diagnosed GD, antithyroid drugs for less than 3 months. The authors made the TCR library using RNA they extracted from PBMCs. Roughly 9.2-milliliter peripheral blood samples went into EDTA tubes. This CDR3 comprises 18 residues. Trimming removed 3 bases from V and 4 bases from J; junction bases left unmatched: 11. CDR1 and CDR2 from the germline V gene are MDHEN and SYDVKM. This sample was taken from a study of regulatory T cells in long-lasting Graves disease. Study-level results: There were preferences for TRBV28, TRBJ1-2 and TRBJ2-5 in persistent disease.

Combining iRepertoire HTBI primers with Arm-PCR of CDR3 regions, the authors built TCR beta libraries. TCRdb recomputed calls from the multiplex PCR reads with MiXCR, one row per CDR3 protein. Among hundreds of thousands of distinct CDR3 sequences listed, about 16% were seen once. The data also belong to a second study, concerning T cells in Graves' hyperthyroidism and ophthalmopathy. This second study says: Aged 18 to 65, the patients had hyperthyroidism that was newly diagnosed and had lasted under 2 months. Also found in blood were most expanded thyroid clonotypes above 0.001.

The sample in question was peripheral blood mononuclear cells (PBMCs), obtained at new diagnosis, from a patient treated with antithyroid drugs. The clonotype originates from a man aged 18 to 30 with Graves disease. V gene TRBV28 combines with J gene TRBJ2-3; 12 bases align to TRBD1. CDR3 region: CASSFSGTGGESSDTQYF. CDR3 in DNA: TGTGCCAGCAGTTTTTCTGGGACAGGGGGCGAGTCCTCAGATACGCAGTATTTT.